This T cell receptor (beta chain) was sequenced for a study of tumor-infiltrating lymphocytes in primary liver carcinoma. Study observations and caveats: With p = 0.039, the top-250-clone fraction in tumors significantly exceeded that in blood.

The CDR3 is 16 residues long. CDR1 is MGHRA, CDR2 YSYEKL, per germline. Starting material of approximately 500 ng total RNA yielded TCR beta cDNA via a constant-region primer. Modified slightly, ARM-PCR produced TCR beta libraries over three nested multiplex PCR rounds. TRBV1-TRBV30 forward primers and a C-beta reverse primer were used in the first two PCR rounds, which each ran for 9 to 10 cycles. TCRdb reprocessed the multiplex PCR reads via MiXCR and lists one record per CDR3 protein. The sample gives more than 20,000 distinct CDR3 sequences, roughly 70% of which show up once; 35% to 45% is in the top ten. A single count supports this clonotype. Its specificity is unknown. One end of the junction does not line up with germline, which may come from a read error. For each extraction, RNA and DNA were obtained together from approximately 20-30 mg of unsorted bulk tissue. Every tumor sample held more than 85% viable tumor cells.

J is TRBJ2-7 and V is TRBV4-1; D is ambiguous. This TCR was sampled from a man aged 40-50 years with primary liver carcinoma and hepatitis B virus infection. What was sequenced was liver tumor tissue from sampling region 1. Subset given: tumor region T1, superior pole. The CDR3, as DNA: TGCGCCAGCAGCCAAGATCGAAGAGGTGCCACCCTCGACCAGCACTTC. This codes for CASSQDRRGATLDQHF.